A single sample is the source of the 21 T cell receptor beta chains below, sequenced in a study of lymphopenia after photon versus proton radiotherapy. Only in-frame clones appear in the TCRdb table, and some are missing; sequencing was by immunoSEQ multiplex PCR. Of fewer than 20,000 clones in the sample, 75% to 90% were seen once. The source material was peripheral blood, sampled from a patient treated with proton-based radiotherapy. The origin of the receptors is a man aged 70 or older with pancreatic cancer.

The chain recombines TRBV10-2 with TRBJ2-7; D call uncertain. The CDR3 totals 14 residues. CDR1 WSHSY and CDR2 SAAADI come from the germline V gene. V was shortened by 6 bases and J by 0 bases, with 12 bases between the two germline ends. The CDR3 protein is CASRAATASYEQYF. CDR3 nucleotide sequence: TGCGCCAGCAGGGCGGCAACGGCCTCCTACGAGCAGTACTTC.

The chain joins TRBV7-6 to TRBJ2-7, with 7 bases identical to TRBD1. The length of the CDR3 is 15 residues. With V trimmed by 5 bases and J by 3 bases, 10 bases remained unmatched. Germline CDR1 is SGHVS and CDR2 is FNYEAQ. The CDR3 sequence: CASSDRTGSYYEQYF. The CDR3 DNA sequence: TGTGCCAGCAGCGACCGGACAGGATCATACTACGAGCAGTACTTC.

This clone occurred once. In DNA, the CDR3 is TGTGCCAGCAGTTTAACAGGGGTGAGCTCCTACGAGCAGTACTTC. Its translation: CASSLTGVSSYEQYF. The chain has TRBV27 and TRBJ2-7, with TRBD1 identical over 7 bases. CDR3 length: 15 amino acids. J gave up 0 bases and V 2 bases, and 4 bases lay outside the gene matches. From germline, CDR1 is MNHEY and CDR2 SMNVEV (reference sequence).

The rearrangement links TRBV21-1 to TRBJ1-1. TRBV21-1 is flagged as a pseudogene. The CDR3 loop spans 13 amino acids. DNA of the CDR3: TGTGCCAGCAGCAGAAAGGAGGACACTGAAGCTTTCTTT. Translated, it gives CASSRKEDTEAFF.

The chain couples TRBV25-1 to TRBJ2-1; 8 positions match TRBD1. In germline, CDR1 is MGHDK, CDR2 SYGVNS. This CDR3 contains 14 residues. V was pared by 7 bases and J by 9 bases, with 11 bases of the junction left unmatched. The CDR3 region is CASKKTGDAREQFF. DNA for the CDR3: TGTGCCAGCAAAAAGACAGGGGATGCCCGTGAGCAGTTCTTC.

Turning to this clone: The identical CDR3 is also encoded by other nucleotide sequences in the sample. The chain carries TRBV6-5 and TRBJ1-1; maybe TRBD1 (5 bases). Germline CDR1 MNHEY, CDR2 SVGAGI. Trimming left V 2 bases short and J 5 bases short, with 9 bases between. The CDR3 consists of 13 residues. CDR3 bases: TGTGCCAGCAGTTACGCCAGGGCGACTGAAGCTTTCTTT. It encodes CASSYARATEAFF.

V usage is TRBV6-5 and J usage is TRBJ2-7, with D possibly being TRBD2 (6 bases). The CDR3 loop spans 13 amino acids. Germline loops: CDR1 MNHEY, CDR2 SVGAGI. Trimming removed 5 bases at V and 3 bases at J, with 11 bases between. This CDR3 reads CASSPMGGYEQYF. CDR3 DNA: TGTGCCAGCAGTCCTATGGGGGGCTACGAGCAGTACTTC.

V usage is TRBV29-1 and J usage is TRBJ1-2; D remains ambiguous. This CDR3 comprises 14 residues. CDR1 SQVTM and CDR2 ANQGSEA come from the germline V gene. V was trimmed by 1 base and J by 8 bases, leaving 17 bases between them. In DNA form, the CDR3 reads TGCAGCGTTGAAGGCCACAACCGGACGAGGGGCTACACCTTC. Encoded protein: CSVEGHNRTRGYTF.

This clone is termed medium-sized. V usage is TRBV5-1 and J usage is TRBJ2-3, with D unresolved. The CDR3 is 13 amino acids. Germline V gene data show CDR1 as SGHRS and CDR2 as YFSETQ. V was cut by 4 bases and J by 0 bases, with 6 bases left in between. CDR3 in DNA: TGCGCCAGCAGCACCGGTAGCACAGATACGCAGTATTTT. This gives the protein CASSTGSTDTQYF.

The rearrangement links TRBV2 to TRBJ1-5, with D maybe TRBD1 (6 bases). The CDR3 extends over 18 amino acids. Trimming left V 4 bases short and J 0 bases short, with 19 bases between. Germline V gene data show CDR1 as SNHLY and CDR2 as FYNNEI. The CDR3 is CASSGAGAEGYSNQPQHF. The CDR3 DNA reads TGTGCCAGCAGTGGGGCAGGGGCGGAGGGGTATAGCAATCAGCCCCAGCATTTT.

The CDR3 DNA reads TGTGCCAGCAGTGAACTCCCGGGAATCACAGATACGCAGTATTTT. Its protein product is CASSELPGITDTQYF. V usage is TRBV6-1 and J usage is TRBJ2-3; TRBD2 might be the D (5 bases). Germline CDR1 reads MNHNS; CDR2 reads SASEGT. Trimming took 2 bases from V and 2 from J, leaving 11 bases between them. The CDR3 spans 15 residues.

The V call is TRBV7-9, the J call TRBJ1-1; 7 bases agree with TRBD1. Per the germline V gene, CDR1 is SEHNR and CDR2 is FQNEAQ (reference sequence). With V trimmed by 0 bases and J by 7 bases, 14 bases remained unmatched. CDR3 length: 17 residues. The CDR3 region is CASSLAHSGQLENEAFF. CDR3 sequence (DNA): TGTGCCAGCAGCTTAGCCCATTCGGGACAGCTGGAGAATGAAGCTTTCTTT. The variable domain in full, completed from reference TRBV7-9 and TRBJ1-1, reads DTGVSQNPRHKITKRGQNVTFRCDPISEHNRLYWYRQTLGQGPEFLTYFQNEAQLEKSRLLSDRFSAERPKGSFSTLEIQRTEQGDSAMYLCASSLAHSGQLENEAFFGQGTRLTVV.

V and J are TRBV30 and TRBJ2-5; no clear D. Germline V lookup: CDR1 GTSNPN, CDR2 SVGIG (reference sequence). This CDR3 has 11 amino acids. V lost 0 bases and J 10 bases, leaving 9 bases between the germline ends. CDR3 in DNA: TGTGCCTGGAGTGTACTGGGTTACCAGTACTTC. This codes for CAWSVLGYQYF.

The chain has TRBV5-8 and TRBJ2-1, with D maybe TRBD1 (6 bases). V lost 4 bases, J lost 0 bases, and 11 bases lay in between. This CDR3 has 15 residues. Per germline, CDR1 SGHTS and CDR2 YDEGEE. CDR3 nucleotides: TGTGCCAGCAGCAAGAGGGGGAGCTCCTACAATGAGCAGTTCTTC. Translated, it gives CASSKRGSSYNEQFF. Full variable domain (missing parts from reference TRBV5-8 and TRBJ2-1): EAGVTQSPTHLIKTRGQQATLRCSPISGHTSVYWYQQALGLGLQFLLWYDEGEERNRGNFPPRFSGRQFPNYSSELNVNALELEDSALYLCASSKRGSSYNEQFFGPGTRLTVL.

CDR3 amino acids: CASSDRTRREQFF. CDR3 sequence (DNA): TGTGCCAGCAGCGACCGGACTCGCAGGGAGCAGTTCTTC. V and J are TRBV7-8 and TRBJ2-1; D perhaps matches TRBD2 (5 bases). V dropped 5 bases and J dropped 10 bases, with 15 bases sitting between them. Germline CDR1 SGHVS, CDR2 FQNEAQ. The CDR3 runs to 13 residues.

The chain recombines TRBV7-2 with TRBJ1-2, with no clear D. The CDR3 is made up of 15 amino acids. Germline V gene data show CDR1 as SGHTA and CDR2 as FQGNSA. Between the trimmed V and J ends, which lost 2 bases and 1 base, there was a span of 11 bases. This CDR3 is CASSLKIEVNYGYTF. The DNA for the CDR3 is TGTGCCAGCAGCTTAAAGATAGAAGTTAACTATGGCTACACCTTC.

The chain has TRBV7-7 and TRBJ2-4; maybe TRBD2 (5 bases). This CDR3 has 13 residues. Germline-derived CDR1 and CDR2 are SSHAT and FNYEAQ (reference sequence). Between the trimmed V and J ends, which lost 4 bases and 9 bases, there was a span of 13 bases. The CDR3 here is CASSSTVEGIQYF. CDR3 in DNA: TGTGCCAGCAGCTCTACTGTTGAGGGCATTCAGTACTTC.

The chain has TRBV11-3 and TRBJ2-1; TRBD2 aligns across 7 bases. V trimming: 2 bases; J trimming: 6 bases; junction bases outside the gene matches: 16. Germline V CDR1 and CDR2: SGHNT, YENEEA. The CDR3 has 18 residues. DNA for the CDR3: TGTGCCAGCAGCTTAATGGTTGCGGGAGAGGCCCTCGGCAATGAGCAGTTCTTC. This encodes CASSLMVAGEALGNEQFF.

The chain is built from TRBV5-4 and TRBJ1-4; D is uncertain. This CDR3 is 17 amino acids long. V dropped 0 bases and J dropped 1 base, with 13 bases sitting between them. CDR1 SGHNT and CDR2 YYREEE come from the germline V gene (reference sequence). The CDR3 DNA reads TGTGCCAGCAGCTTGGTGTCAGCCCGGGGAACTAATGAAAAACTGTTTTTT. This sequence encodes CASSLVSARGTNEKLFF.

There are a few counts of this clone. Written as DNA, the CDR3 is TGTGCCAGCAGCTCACAGGCAAATAGCAATCAGCCCCAGCATTTT. It specifies CASSSQANSNQPQHF. The rearrangement joins TRBV7-2 to TRBJ1-5; possible D gene TRBD1, 5 bases. The length of the CDR3 is 15 residues. V lost 4 bases, J lost 0 bases, and 10 bases lay in between. The germline V gene encodes CDR1 SGHTA and CDR2 FQGNSA.

V usage is TRBV10-2 and J usage is TRBJ1-2; D perhaps matches TRBD1 (6 bases). Germline loops: CDR1 WSHSY, CDR2 SAAADI. This CDR3 is 12 amino acids long. V gave up 8 bases and J gave up 0 bases, with 7 bases separating them. CDR3 bases: TGCGCCAGCGGGACAACTAACTATGGCTACACCTTC. Amino acids: CASGTTNYGYTF.